Below, one TCR beta chain is given with its context. What it binds is not known. The treatment was: approximately 11-day PBMC culture with coronavirus spike peptide pools or control peptides (ViraFEST assay). With peptide pools, ViraFEST first expanded antigen-specific T cells and afterwards sequenced their TCRs. Cultures used some 2 million PBMCs per well, about 9.9 IU/ml IL-2 and about 10 ug/ml peptides. The Oncomine TCR Beta short-read assay generated sequence data from the DNA of cultured CD4+ T cells. Using its own MiXCR run on the PCR reads, TCRdb lists one record per CDR3 protein. The sample carries around 11,000 distinct CDR3 sequences, approximately 70% recorded once. The data were taken from a study of vaccination and CD4 T cells after COVID-19. With V trimmed by 8 bases and J by 1 base, 8 bases remained unmatched. The length of the CDR3 is 15 residues. CDR1 and CDR2 (germline): MNHNS, SASEGT.

Study-wide findings and caveats: From a median of roughly 21 to 38, SARS-CoV-2-reactive clonotypes increased, though not significantly. Convalescent patients gained a median approximately 90% of their reactive clones only post-vaccination.

This TCR was sampled from a human donor who had recovered from COVID-19. This chain joins TRBV6-1 and TRBJ2-3, with 8 bases fitting TRBD2. The specimen was CD4+ T cells from blood, cultured in vitro. This CDR3 is CASGSGERGTDTQYF. The CDR3 nucleotides read TGTGCCAGCGGTAGCGGGGAGCGGGGCACAGATACGCAGTATTTT.